Listed below are T cell receptor beta chains from one sample, sequenced in a study of T cell responses to AZD1222 COVID-19 vaccine. The data were produced by immunoSEQ multiplex PCR, yet TCRdb's version contains in-frame clones alone and is incomplete. Of about 190,000 clones in the sample, around 93% are singletons; the top ten hold over 7.5%. This material consisted of peripheral blood, taken on day 0 of AZD1222 vaccination. The receptors were sampled from an adult in good health. The CDR3 runs from the conserved cysteine through the conserved F or W. A D gene is named only where the DNA matches it firmly. Clone size is given for some rows only: seen once, a few or many times, or a class if the clone is expanded.

j_call,clone_size,v_call,d_call,cdr3_aa,cdr3_nt
TRBJ1-5,-,TRBV27,TRBD1,CATRGQGIYSNQPQHF,TGTGCCACCCGGGGACAGGGGATCTATAGCAATCAGCCCCAGCATTTT
TRBJ1-1,-,TRBV23-1,-,CATPGHPDTEAFF,TGCGCCACTCCGGGACACCCTGACACTGAAGCTTTCTTT
TRBJ2-1,-,TRBV5-4,-,CASSIVETPMNNEQFF,TGTGCCAGCAGTATTGTTGAGACACCGATGAACAATGAGCAGTTCTTC
TRBJ2-3,-,TRBV18,TRBD2,CASSPGLATDTQYF,TGTGCCAGCTCACCCGGACTAGCGACAGATACGCAGTATTTT
TRBJ1-2,few,TRBV25-1,-,CASSEGEVGGYTF,TGTGCCAGCAGTGAAGGGGAGGTGGGCGGCTACACCTTC
TRBJ2-1,-,TRBV11-2,-,CASSFIRNEQFF,TGTGCCAGCAGCTTTATTCGCAATGAGCAGTTCTTC
TRBJ1-2,-,TRBV5-1,-,CASRDQGPNGYTF,TGCGCCAGCAGAGATCAGGGCCCCAATGGCTACACCTTC
TRBJ2-7,once,TRBV7-6,TRBD2,CASSLAAGEPSYEQYF,TGTGCCAGCAGCTTAGCGGCGGGAGAACCATCCTACGAGCAGTACTTC
TRBJ2-1,once,TRBV25-1,TRBD2,CASRPPGRAGNEQFF,TGTGCCAGCAGGCCCCCTGGGAGGGCAGGTAATGAGCAGTTCTTC
TRBJ2-3,-,TRBV5-4,-,CASSPGPGQLGLDTQYF,TGTGCCAGCAGCCCCGGACCGGGACAATTGGGCTTGGATACGCAGTATTTT
TRBJ2-3,-,TRBV6-2/TRBV6-3,-,CASSYVTLKEPQYF,TGTGCCAGCAGTTACGTGACTCTTAAAGAGCCGCAGTATTTT
TRBJ2-7,-,TRBV6-5,TRBD2,CASSSSGLVDSYEQYF,TGTGCCAGCAGTTCATCGGGACTAGTTGATTCCTACGAGCAGTACTTC
TRBJ2-5,-,TRBV5-1,TRBD1,CASSLGDRGTETQYF,TGCGCCAGCAGCTTGGGGGACAGAGGGACGGAGACCCAGTACTTC
TRBJ1-2,-,TRBV5-8,-,CASSLGQSNYGYTF,TGTGCCAGCAGCTTGGGACAGTCTAACTATGGCTACACCTTC
TRBJ1-5,-,TRBV6-6,-,CASSYSEEQPQHF,TGTGCCAGCAGTTACTCGGAAGAACAGCCCCAGCATTTT
TRBJ2-7,once,TRBV4-3,-,CASSQEYGRYEQYF,TGCGCCAGCAGCCAAGAGTACGGGAGATACGAGCAGTACTTC
TRBJ2-1,few,TRBV21-1,-,CASSNLGRYRRNEQFF,TGTGCCAGCAGCAACCTCGGGAGATATCGCCGGAATGAGCAGTTCTTC
TRBJ1-6,-,TRBV19,-,CASSKTGTTNSPLHF,TGTGCCAGTAGCAAAACCGGGACAACTAATTCACCCCTCCACTTT
TRBJ2-1,-,TRBV14,-,CASSQELVREQFF,TGTGCCAGCAGCCAAGAACTAGTTCGCGAGCAGTTCTTC
TRBJ2-7,-,TRBV28,-,CASTSDTSYEQYF,TGTGCCAGCACCTCCGACACTTCCTACGAGCAGTACTTC
TRBJ1-2,-,TRBV28,-,CASSLLGGLHYGYTF,TGTGCCAGCAGTTTACTTGGGGGTTTGCACTATGGCTACACCTTC
TRBJ2-2,once,TRBV24-1,-,CATSDPGQNTGELFF,TGTGCCACCAGTGACCCGGGACAGAACACCGGGGAGCTGTTTTTT
TRBJ1-4,-,TRBV6-6,-,CAGGRGEKLFF,TGTGCCGGGGGTAGGGGAGAAAAACTGTTTTTT
TRBJ1-4,-,TRBV5-6,-,CASSQGRSEKLFF,TGTGCCAGCAGCCAAGGACGGAGTGAAAAACTGTTTTTT
TRBJ2-5,-,TRBV12-3/TRBV12-4,-,CASSFFGETQYF,TGTGCCAGCAGTTTTTTTGGAGAGACCCAGTACTTC
TRBJ1-5,-,TRBV5-4,-,CASSLDRDQPQHF,TGTGCCAGCAGCTTGGACAGGGATCAGCCCCAGCATTTT
TRBJ1-1,-,TRBV6-2/TRBV6-3,-,CASSYLVRTEAFF,TGTGCCAGCAGTTACTTGGTGAGGACTGAAGCTTTCTTT
TRBJ1-3,-,TRBV25-1,-,CARRGTGTPGLDF,TGTGCCCGCAGAGGAACCGGGACGCCGGGTTTAGATTTT
TRBJ2-1,-,TRBV14,TRBD2,CASSLSAGEPYNEQFF,TGTGCCAGCAGCCTTTCGGCGGGAGAGCCCTACAATGAGCAGTTCTTC
TRBJ1-2,-,TRBV7-8,-,CASSLAQGGGYTF,TGTGCCAGCAGCTTAGCGCAAGGTGGGGGCTACACCTTC
TRBJ2-5,-,TRBV2,-,CASSDNRAPQETQYF,TGTGCCAGCAGTGACAACCGGGCCCCCCAAGAGACCCAGTACTTC
TRBJ1-5,-,TRBV28,-,CATHQYSNQPQHF,TGTGCCACCCACCAATATAGCAATCAGCCCCAGCATTTT
TRBJ2-1,-,TRBV18,-,CASSMERDEQFF,TGTGCCAGCTCGATGGAGAGGGATGAGCAGTTCTTC
TRBJ2-7,-,TRBV2,-,CASNRESYEQYF,TGTGCCAGCAACCGGGAGTCCTACGAGCAGTACTTC
TRBJ1-3,once,TRBV4-3,-,CASSQHSGNTIYF,TGCGCCAGCAGCCAGCACAGTGGAAACACCATATATTTT
TRBJ2-7,-,TRBV7-9,TRBD1,CASSRPTGSYEQYF,TGTGCCAGCAGCCGCCCGACAGGGTCCTACGAGCAGTACTTC
TRBJ2-2,-,TRBV27,-,CASRRNPGSANTGELFF,TGTGCCAGCAGGCGAAACCCCGGGAGCGCGAACACCGGGGAGCTGTTTTTT
TRBJ1-5,-,TRBV20-1,-,CSASRRTDGNQPQHF,TGCAGTGCTAGTAGACGGACAGACGGCAATCAGCCCCAGCATTTT
TRBJ2-7,once,TRBV27,-,CASSWRLDGAGEQYF,TGTGCCAGCTCCTGGCGGCTAGATGGGGCCGGCGAGCAGTACTTC
TRBJ2-3,-,TRBV9,-,CASSVDVDTQYF,TGTGCCAGCAGCGTAGACGTAGATACGCAGTATTTT
TRBJ1-1,-,TRBV27,TRBD1,CASSLGEGAAGEVAFF,TGTGCCAGCAGTTTAGGGGAGGGGGCAGCCGGGGAGGTAGCTTTCTTT
TRBJ2-3,-,TRBV25-1,-,CASSELRNSSTDTQYF,TGTGCCAGCAGTGAATTGAGAAATTCTAGCACAGATACGCAGTATTTT